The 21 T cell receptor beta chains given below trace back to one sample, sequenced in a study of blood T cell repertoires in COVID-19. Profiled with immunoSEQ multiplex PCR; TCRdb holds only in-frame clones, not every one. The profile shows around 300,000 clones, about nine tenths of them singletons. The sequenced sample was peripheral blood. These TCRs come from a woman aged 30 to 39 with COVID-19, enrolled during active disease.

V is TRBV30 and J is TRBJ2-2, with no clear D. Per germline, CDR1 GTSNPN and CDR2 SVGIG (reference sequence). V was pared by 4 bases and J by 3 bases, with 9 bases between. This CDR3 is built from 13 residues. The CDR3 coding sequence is TGTGCCTGGAATGTTCATTACACCGGGGAGCTGTTTTTT. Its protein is CAWNVHYTGELFF.

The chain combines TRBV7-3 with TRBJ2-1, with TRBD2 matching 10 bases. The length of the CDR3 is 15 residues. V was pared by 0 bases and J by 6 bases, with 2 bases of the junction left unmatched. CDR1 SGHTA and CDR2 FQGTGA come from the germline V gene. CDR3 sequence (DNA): TGTGCCAGCAGCTTAACTAGCGGGAGGACCAATGAGCAGTTCTTC. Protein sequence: CASSLTSGRTNEQFF.

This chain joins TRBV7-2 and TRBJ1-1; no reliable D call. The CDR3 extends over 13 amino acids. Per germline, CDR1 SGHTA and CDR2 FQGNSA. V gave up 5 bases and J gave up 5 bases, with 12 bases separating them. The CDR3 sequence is CASSLIMETEAFF. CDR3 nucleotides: TGTGCCAGCAGCCTAATCATGGAGACTGAAGCTTTCTTT.

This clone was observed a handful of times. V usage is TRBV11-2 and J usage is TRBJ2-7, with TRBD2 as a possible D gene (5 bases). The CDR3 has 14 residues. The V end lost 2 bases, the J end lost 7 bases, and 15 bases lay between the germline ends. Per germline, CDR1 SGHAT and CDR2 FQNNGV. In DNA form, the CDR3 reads TGTGCCAGCAGCTTAAGTTCGAGGGTTGGTGAGCAGTACTTC. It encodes CASSLSSRVGEQYF. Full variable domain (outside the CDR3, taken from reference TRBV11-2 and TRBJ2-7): EAGVAQSPRYKIIEKRQSVAFWCNPISGHATLYWYQQILGQGPKLLIQFQNNGVVDDSQLPKDRFSAERLKGVDSTLKIQPAKLEDSAVYLCASSLSSRVGEQYFGPGTRLTVT.

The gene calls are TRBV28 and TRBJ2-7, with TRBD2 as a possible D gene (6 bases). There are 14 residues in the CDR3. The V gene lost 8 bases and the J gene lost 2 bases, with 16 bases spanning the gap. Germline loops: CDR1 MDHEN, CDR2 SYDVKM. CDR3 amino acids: CASVGAGFTYEQYF. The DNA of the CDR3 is TGTGCCAGCGTTGGGGCGGGATTTACCTACGAGCAGTACTTC.

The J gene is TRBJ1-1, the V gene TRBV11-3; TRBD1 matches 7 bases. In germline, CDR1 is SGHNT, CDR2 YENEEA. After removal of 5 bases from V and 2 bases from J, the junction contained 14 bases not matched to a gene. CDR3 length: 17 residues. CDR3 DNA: TGTGCCAGCAGCCCTTTCCGCCACAGGGGTGTCAACACTGAAGCTTTCTTT. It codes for CASSPFRHRGVNTEAFF.

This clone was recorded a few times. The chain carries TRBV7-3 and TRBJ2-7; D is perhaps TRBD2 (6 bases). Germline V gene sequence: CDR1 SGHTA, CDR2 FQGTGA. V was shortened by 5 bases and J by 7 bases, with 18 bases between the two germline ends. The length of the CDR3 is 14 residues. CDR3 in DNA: TGTGCCAGCAGCCCACACGGCGGGATTAGGGAGCAGTACTTC. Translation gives CASSPHGGIREQYF.

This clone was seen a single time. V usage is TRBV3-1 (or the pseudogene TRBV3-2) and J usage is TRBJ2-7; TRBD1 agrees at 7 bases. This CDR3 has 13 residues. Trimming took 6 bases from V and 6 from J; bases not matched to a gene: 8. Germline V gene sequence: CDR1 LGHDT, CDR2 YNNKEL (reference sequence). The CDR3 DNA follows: TGTGCCAGCAGTTTTCTCACAGGGGCCGAGCAGTACTTC. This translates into CASSFLTGAEQYF.

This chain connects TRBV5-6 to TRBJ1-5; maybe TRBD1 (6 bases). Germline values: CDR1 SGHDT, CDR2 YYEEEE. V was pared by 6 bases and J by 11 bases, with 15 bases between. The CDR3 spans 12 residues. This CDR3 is CASTSKSGAQHF. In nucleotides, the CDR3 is TGTGCCAGCACCTCCAAATCAGGGGCCCAGCATTTT.

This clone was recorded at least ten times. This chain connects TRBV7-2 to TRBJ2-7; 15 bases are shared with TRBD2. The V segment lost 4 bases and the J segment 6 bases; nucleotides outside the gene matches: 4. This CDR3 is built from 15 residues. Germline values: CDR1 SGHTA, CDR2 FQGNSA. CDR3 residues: CASSSGLAGGFEQYF. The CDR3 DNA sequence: TGTGCCAGCAGCTCAGGACTAGCGGGAGGGTTCGAGCAGTACTTC.

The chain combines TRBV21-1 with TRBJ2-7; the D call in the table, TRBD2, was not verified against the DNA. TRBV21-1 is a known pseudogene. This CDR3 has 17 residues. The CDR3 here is CASKWGGSGRGSYEQYF. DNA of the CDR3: TGTGCCAGCAAATGGGGGGGAAGCGGGAGAGGGTCCTACGAGCAGTACTTC.

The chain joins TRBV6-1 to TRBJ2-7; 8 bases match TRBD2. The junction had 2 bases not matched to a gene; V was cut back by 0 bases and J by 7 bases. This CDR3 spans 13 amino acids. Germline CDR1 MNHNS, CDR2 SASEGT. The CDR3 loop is CASSEAPSGEQYF. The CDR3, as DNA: TGTGCCAGCAGTGAAGCGCCTAGCGGGGAGCAGTACTTC.

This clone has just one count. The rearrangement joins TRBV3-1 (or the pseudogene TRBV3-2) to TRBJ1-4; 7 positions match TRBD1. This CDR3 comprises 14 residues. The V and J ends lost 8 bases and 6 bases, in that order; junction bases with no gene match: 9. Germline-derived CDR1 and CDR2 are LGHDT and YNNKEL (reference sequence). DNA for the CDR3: TGTGCCAGCGGTAACAGGGGTCTGGATGAAAAACTGTTTTTT. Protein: CASGNRGLDEKLFF.

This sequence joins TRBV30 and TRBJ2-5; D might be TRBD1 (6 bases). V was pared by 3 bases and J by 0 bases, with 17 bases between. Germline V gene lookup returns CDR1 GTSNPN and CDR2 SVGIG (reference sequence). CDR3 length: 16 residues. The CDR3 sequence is CAWRHNWGTYQETQYF. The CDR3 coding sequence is TGTGCCTGGAGACACAACTGGGGGACATACCAAGAGACCCAGTACTTC.

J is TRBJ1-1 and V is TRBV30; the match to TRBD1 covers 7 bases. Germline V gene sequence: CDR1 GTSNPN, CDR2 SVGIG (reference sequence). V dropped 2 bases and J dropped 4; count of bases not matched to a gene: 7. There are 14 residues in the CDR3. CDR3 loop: CAWSWGRGTTEAFF. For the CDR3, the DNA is TGTGCCTGGAGTTGGGGCAGGGGGACCACTGAAGCTTTCTTT.

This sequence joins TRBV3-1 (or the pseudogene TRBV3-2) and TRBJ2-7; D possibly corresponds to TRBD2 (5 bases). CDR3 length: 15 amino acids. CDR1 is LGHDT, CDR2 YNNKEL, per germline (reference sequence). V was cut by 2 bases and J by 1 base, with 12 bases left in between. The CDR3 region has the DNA TGTGCCAGCAGCCAAAGTTTAGCGTCGTCCTACGAGCAGTACTTC. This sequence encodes CASSQSLASSYEQYF.

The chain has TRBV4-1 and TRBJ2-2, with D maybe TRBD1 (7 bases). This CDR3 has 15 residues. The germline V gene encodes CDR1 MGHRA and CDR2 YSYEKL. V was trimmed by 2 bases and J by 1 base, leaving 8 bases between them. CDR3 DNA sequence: TGCGCCAGCAGCCAACAGGGGGGGAACACCGGGGAGCTGTTTTTT. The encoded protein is CASSQQGGNTGELFF.

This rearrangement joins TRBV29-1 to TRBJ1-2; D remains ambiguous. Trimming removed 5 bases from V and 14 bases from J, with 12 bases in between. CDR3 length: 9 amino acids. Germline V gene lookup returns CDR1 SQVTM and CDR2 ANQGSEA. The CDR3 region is CSVSPLATF. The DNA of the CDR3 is TGCAGCGTTAGCCCCCTAGCTACCTTC.

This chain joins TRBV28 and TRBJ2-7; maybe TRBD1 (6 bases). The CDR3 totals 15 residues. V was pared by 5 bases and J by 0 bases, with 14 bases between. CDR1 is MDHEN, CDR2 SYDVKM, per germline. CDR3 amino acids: CASSPRQVSSYEQYF. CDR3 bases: TGTGCCAGCAGTCCCCGACAGGTTAGCTCCTACGAGCAGTACTTC.

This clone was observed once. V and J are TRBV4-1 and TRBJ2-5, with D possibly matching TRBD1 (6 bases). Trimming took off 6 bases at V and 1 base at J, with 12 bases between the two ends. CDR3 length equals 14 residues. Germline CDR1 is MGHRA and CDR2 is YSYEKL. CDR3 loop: CASRPQGPQETQYF. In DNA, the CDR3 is TGCGCCAGCAGGCCACAGGGACCCCAAGAGACCCAGTACTTC.

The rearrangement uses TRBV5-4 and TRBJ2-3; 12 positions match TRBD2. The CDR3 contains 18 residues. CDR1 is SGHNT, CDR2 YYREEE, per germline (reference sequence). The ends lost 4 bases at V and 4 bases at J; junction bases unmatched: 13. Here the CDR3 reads CASSGEATSGRFADTQYF. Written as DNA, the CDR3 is TGTGCCAGCAGCGGGGAGGCGACTAGCGGGAGATTTGCAGATACGCAGTATTTT. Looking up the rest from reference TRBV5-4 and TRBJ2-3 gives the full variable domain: ETGVTQSPTHLIKTRGQQVTLRCSSQSGHNTVSWYQQALGQGPQFIFQYYREEENGRGNFPPRFSGLQFPNYSSELNVNALELDDSALYLCASSGEATSGRFADTQYFGPGTRLTVL.